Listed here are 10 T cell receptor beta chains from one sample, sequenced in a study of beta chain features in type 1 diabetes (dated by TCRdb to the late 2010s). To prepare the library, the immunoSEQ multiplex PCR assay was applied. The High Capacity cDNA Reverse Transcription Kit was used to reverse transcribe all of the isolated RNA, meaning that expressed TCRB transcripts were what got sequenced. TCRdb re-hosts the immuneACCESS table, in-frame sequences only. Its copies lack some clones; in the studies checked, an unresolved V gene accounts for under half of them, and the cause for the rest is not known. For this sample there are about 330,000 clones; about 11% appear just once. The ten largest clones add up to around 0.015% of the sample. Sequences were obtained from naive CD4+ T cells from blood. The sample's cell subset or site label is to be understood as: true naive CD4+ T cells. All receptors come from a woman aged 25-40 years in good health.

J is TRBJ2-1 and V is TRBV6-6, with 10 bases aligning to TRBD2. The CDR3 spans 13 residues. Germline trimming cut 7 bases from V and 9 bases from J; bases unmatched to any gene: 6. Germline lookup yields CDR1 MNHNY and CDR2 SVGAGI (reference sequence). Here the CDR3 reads CASILAGFGEQFF. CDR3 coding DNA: TGTGCCAGCATACTAGCGGGATTCGGTGAGCAGTTCTTC.

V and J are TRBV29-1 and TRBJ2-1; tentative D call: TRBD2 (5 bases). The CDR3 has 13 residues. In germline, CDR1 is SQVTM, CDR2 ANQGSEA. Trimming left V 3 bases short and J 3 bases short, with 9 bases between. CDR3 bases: TGCAGCGTTGATTTCGGACTCTACAATGAGCAGTTCTTC. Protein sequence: CSVDFGLYNEQFF.

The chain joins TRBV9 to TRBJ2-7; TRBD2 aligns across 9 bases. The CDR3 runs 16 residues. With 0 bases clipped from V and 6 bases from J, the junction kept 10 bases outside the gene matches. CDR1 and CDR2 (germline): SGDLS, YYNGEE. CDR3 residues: CASSVAPAGGPSEQYF. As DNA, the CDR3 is TGTGCCAGCAGCGTAGCGCCGGCGGGAGGGCCAAGCGAGCAGTACTTC.

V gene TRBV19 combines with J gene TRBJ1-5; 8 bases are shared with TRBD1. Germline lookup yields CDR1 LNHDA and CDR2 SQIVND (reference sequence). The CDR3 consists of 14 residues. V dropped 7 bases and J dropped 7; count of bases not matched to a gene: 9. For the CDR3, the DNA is TGTGCCAGTACCGAGACCAGGGGGCAACAGCCCCAGCATTTT. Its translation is CASTETRGQQPQHF.

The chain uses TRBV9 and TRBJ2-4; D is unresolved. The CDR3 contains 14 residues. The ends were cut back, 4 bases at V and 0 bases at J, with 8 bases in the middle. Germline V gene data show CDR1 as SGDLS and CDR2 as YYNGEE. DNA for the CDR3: TGTGCCAGCAGCAGAGGCAAAGCCAAAAACATTCAGTACTTC. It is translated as CASSRGKAKNIQYF.

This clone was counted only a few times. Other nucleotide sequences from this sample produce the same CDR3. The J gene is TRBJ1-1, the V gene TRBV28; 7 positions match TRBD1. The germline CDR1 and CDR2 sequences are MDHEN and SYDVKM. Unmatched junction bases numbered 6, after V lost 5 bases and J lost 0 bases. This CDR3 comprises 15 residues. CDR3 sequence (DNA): TGTGCCAGCAGTCCCGGGACAGCGATGAACACTGAAGCTTTCTTT. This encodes CASSPGTAMNTEAFF.

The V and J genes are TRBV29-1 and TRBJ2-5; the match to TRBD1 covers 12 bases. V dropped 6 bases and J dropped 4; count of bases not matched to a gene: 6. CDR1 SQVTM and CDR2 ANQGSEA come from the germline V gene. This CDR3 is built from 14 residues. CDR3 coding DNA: TGCAGCGTAGCCGGGACAGGGGGCGGAGAGACCCAGTACTTC. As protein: CSVAGTGGGETQYF.

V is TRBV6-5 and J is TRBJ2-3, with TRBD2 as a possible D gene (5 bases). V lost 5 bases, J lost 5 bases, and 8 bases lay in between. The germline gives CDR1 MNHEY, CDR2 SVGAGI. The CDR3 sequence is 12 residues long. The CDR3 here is CASSGRRDTQYF. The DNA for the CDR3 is TGTGCCAGCAGTGGGAGACGAGATACGCAGTATTTT.

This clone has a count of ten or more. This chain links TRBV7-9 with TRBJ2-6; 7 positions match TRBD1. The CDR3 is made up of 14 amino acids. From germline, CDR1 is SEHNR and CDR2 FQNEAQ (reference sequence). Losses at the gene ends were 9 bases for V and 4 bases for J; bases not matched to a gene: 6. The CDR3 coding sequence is TGTGCCAGTCACACAGGGGCCGGGGCCAACGTCCTGACTTTC. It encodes CASHTGAGANVLTF.

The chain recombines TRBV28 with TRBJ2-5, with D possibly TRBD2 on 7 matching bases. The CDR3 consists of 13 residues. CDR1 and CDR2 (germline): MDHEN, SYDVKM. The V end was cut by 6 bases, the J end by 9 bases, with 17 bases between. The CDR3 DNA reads TGTGCCAGCAGGACAGGAGGAGGGGGGGCCCAGTACTTC. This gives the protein CASRTGGGGAQYF.